This note documents a single T cell receptor beta chain sequence. The antigen is not known. One junction end does not reproduce the germline sequence, and a read error may be involved. This sample was taken from a study of cytomegalovirus exposure and HLA in healthy donors. Study-wide results and limits: According to the study, around 180 TCR beta chains were cytomegalovirus-associated. Researchers reported from a later analysis that most CMV-associated TCR beta chains appeared HLA-restricted. Later analysis associated a missense DCLRE1C variant with TCR beta V- and J-gene trimming.

Primers: 60 Vbeta forward and 13 Jbeta reverse. Sequencing used immunoSEQ multiplex PCR; TCRdb keeps in-frame clones, though not all of them. Of 250,000 to 350,000 clones detected, 80% appear once; the ten largest clones hold approximately 0.3%. Each donor was healthy, and each was a bone marrow donor. The source of this sequence is a girl between 2 and 10 years old in good health and CMV-seronegative. The specimen was PBMCs.

The CDR3: CSSSLPGTGENYGYTF. CDR3 in DNA: TGTTCCAGCAGCCTGCCCGGGACAGGGGAAAACTATGGCTACACCTTC. The V and J genes are TRBV7-9 and TRBJ1-2; 10 bases line up with TRBD1. In germline, CDR1 is SEHNR, CDR2 FQNEAQ (reference sequence). The CDR3 totals 16 residues.